These 10 T cell receptor beta chains were sequenced from one sample in a study of beta chain features in type 1 diabetes. These receptors lack a known antigen. Study findings and constraints: Shorter TCRB CDR3s, moderately but significantly so, were found in Type 1 diabetes patients in all four CD4+ subsets.

The investigators reverse transcribed all of the isolated RNA, so they sequenced expressed TCRB transcripts. Using immunoSEQ multiplex PCR, the repertoire was profiled, and TCRdb retains in-frame clones only, with some absent. The table records some 360,000 clones, roughly a tenth of them present only once. Sequences were obtained from central memory CD4+ T cells from blood. These receptors were collected from a man aged 25-45 years with type 1 diabetes.

This clone was recorded at least ten times. This chain uses TRBV5-8 with TRBJ1-4; D might be TRBD1 (5 bases). CDR1 and CDR2 from the germline V gene are SGHTS and YDEGEE. There are 16 residues in the CDR3. The V and J ends lost 4 bases and 3 bases respectively, with 16 bases between them. In nucleotides, the CDR3 is TGTGCCAGCAGCCTCCACTTCGGGGCGTCTAATGAAAAACTGTTTTTT. It yields the protein CASSLHFGASNEKLFF. Variable domain in full (rest from reference TRBV5-8 and TRBJ1-4): EAGVTQSPTHLIKTRGQQATLRCSPISGHTSVYWYQQALGLGLQFLLWYDEGEERNRGNFPPRFSGRQFPNYSSELNVNALELEDSALYLCASSLHFGASNEKLFFGSGTQLSVL.

The chain links TRBV28 to TRBJ1-5; possible D gene TRBD1, 5 bases. The CDR3 covers 12 residues. In germline, CDR1 is MDHEN, CDR2 SYDVKM. The V gene lost 7 bases and the J gene lost 7 bases, with 11 bases spanning the gap. This CDR3 is CASTQEGQPQHF. The DNA of the CDR3 is TGTGCCAGCACCCAGGAGGGGCAGCCCCAGCATTTT.

This clone was observed a few times. The chain is built from TRBV7-3 and TRBJ2-5, with 7 bases matching TRBD1. The J call is uncertain, as TRBJ2-7 better fits the DNA end. CDR1 SGHTA and CDR2 FQGTGA come from the germline V gene. The length of the CDR3 is 16 residues. In DNA, the CDR3 is TGTGCCAGCAGCCAAGACAGGGCAAGGCGTGGGTACGAGCAGTACTTC. Its protein is CASSQDRARRGYEQYF.

This clone came up many times. The CDR3 loop is CASSPRTGWDTEAFF. CDR3 sequence (DNA): TGTGCCAGCAGTCCGCGGACAGGGTGGGACACTGAAGCTTTCTTT. The V and J genes are TRBV27 and TRBJ1-1; 8 nucleotides agree with TRBD1. V lost 5 bases and J lost 3; bases outside the gene matches: 8. The CDR3 is made up of 15 amino acids. Germline V gives CDR1 MNHEY, CDR2 SMNVEV (reference sequence).

This clone was counted a few times. This rearrangement joins TRBV2 to TRBJ2-3; the D gene is possibly TRBD2 (5 bases). Per the germline V gene, CDR1 is SNHLY and CDR2 is FYNNEI. The CDR3 consists of 14 residues. The germline V and J ends were trimmed by 7 bases and 1 base, with 12 bases remaining between them. In DNA, the CDR3 is TGTGCCAGCATCCAGGAGGCCCGCACAGATACGCAGTATTTT. Amino acid sequence: CASIQEARTDTQYF. The whole variable domain, remainder taken from reference TRBV2 and TRBJ2-3, is EPEVTQTPSHQVTQMGQEVILRCVPISNHLYFYWYRQILGQKVEFLVSFYNNEISEKSEIFDDQFSVERPDGSNFTLKIRSTKLEDSAMYFCASIQEARTDTQYFGPGTRLTVL.

This clone was counted a few times. V usage is TRBV29-1 and J usage is TRBJ1-4, with 7 positions matching TRBD1. Germline CDR1 is SQVTM and CDR2 is ANQGSEA. J lost 6 bases, V lost 7 bases, and 14 bases had no gene match. The CDR3 totals 15 residues. The CDR3 DNA follows: TGCAGCGCTGTCATGACAGGGTTGGGGGATGAAAAACTGTTTTTT. Residues: CSAVMTGLGDEKLFF.

Turning to this clone: This specimen includes other DNA sequences encoding the same CDR3. The chain joins TRBV4-1 to TRBJ1-1; D unclear. The length of the CDR3 is 14 residues. CDR1 is MGHRA, CDR2 YSYEKL, per germline. V shed 0 bases and J shed 0 bases, with 5 bases lying between them. CDR3 loop: CASSQDGVNTEAFF. DNA for the CDR3: TGCGCCAGCAGCCAAGACGGTGTGAACACTGAAGCTTTCTTT.

This clone has a handful of counts. The chain links TRBV9 to TRBJ1-3; 7 bases fit TRBD1. Germline trimming cut 4 bases from V and 2 bases from J; bases unmatched to any gene: 3. Germline values: CDR1 SGDLS, CDR2 YYNGEE. This CDR3 comprises 14 residues. CDR3 nucleotide sequence: TGTGCCAGCAGCCCCCAGGGGGCTGGAAACACCATATATTTT. Translated, it gives CASSPQGAGNTIYF.

As to this clone: The identical CDR3 is also encoded by other nucleotide sequences in the sample. The chain uses TRBV7-3 and TRBJ1-2; D remains unclear. Deletions cut 2 bases from V and 3 bases from J, with 7 bases between. In germline, CDR1 is SGHTA, CDR2 FQGTGA. This CDR3 comprises 13 residues. CDR3: CASSLGGDYGYTF. In DNA, the CDR3 is TGTGCCAGCAGCTTAGGCGGGGACTATGGCTACACCTTC.

The rearrangement links TRBV28 to TRBJ2-2; 8 bases fit TRBD1. The ends lost 5 bases at V and 0 bases at J; junction bases unmatched: 5. The length of the CDR3 is 16 residues. Per the germline V gene, CDR1 is MDHEN and CDR2 is SYDVKM. CDR3 DNA: TGTGCCAGCAGTCATCAGGGGGCAGCGAACACCGGGGAGCTGTTTTTT. It codes for CASSHQGAANTGELFF.